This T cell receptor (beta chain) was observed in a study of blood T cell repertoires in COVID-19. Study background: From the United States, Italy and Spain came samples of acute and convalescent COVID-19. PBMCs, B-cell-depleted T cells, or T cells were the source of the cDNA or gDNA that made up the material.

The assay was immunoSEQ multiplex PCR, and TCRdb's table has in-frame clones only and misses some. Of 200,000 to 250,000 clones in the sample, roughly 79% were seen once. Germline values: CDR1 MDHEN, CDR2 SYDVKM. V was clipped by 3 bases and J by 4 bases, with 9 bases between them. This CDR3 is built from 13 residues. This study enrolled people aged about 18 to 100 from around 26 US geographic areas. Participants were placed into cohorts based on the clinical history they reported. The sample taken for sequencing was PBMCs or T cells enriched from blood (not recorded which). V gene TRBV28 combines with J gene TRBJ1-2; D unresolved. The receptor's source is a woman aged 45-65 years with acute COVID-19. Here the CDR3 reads CASSLSGFYGYTF. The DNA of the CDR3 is TGTGCCAGCAGTTTGAGCGGTTTCTATGGCTACACCTTC.